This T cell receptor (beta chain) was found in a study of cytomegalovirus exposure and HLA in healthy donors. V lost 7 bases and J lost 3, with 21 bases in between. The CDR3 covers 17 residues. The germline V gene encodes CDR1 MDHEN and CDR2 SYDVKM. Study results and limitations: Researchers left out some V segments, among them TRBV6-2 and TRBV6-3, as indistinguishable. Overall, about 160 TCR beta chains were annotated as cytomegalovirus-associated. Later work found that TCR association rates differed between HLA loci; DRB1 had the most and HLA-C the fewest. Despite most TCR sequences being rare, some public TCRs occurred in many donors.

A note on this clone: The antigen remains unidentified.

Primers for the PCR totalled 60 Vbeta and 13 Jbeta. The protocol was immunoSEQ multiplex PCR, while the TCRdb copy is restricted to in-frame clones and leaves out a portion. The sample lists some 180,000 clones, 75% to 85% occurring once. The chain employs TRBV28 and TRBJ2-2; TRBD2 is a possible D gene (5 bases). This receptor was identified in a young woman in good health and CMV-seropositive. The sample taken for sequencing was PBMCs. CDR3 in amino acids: CASNPGWPAAYTGELFF. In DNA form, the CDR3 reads TGTGCCAGCAACCCCGGATGGCCAGCGGCGTACACCGGGGAGCTGTTTTTT.